Listed below are T cell receptor beta chains from one sample, sequenced in a study of OX40 agonist ivuxolimab in advanced cancers. Clones were sequenced by immunoSEQ multiplex PCR, and TCRdb holds only the in-frame ones, with some missing. Of about 70,000 clones listed, approximately 92% were seen once; the top ten hold 9.5% to 12%. The specimen comprised CD4+ or CD8+ T cells sorted from blood, sampled in a trial of the OX40 agonist ivuxolimab. The receptors shown here come from an adult with an advanced solid tumor such as melanoma, head and neck, liver or kidney cancer. Both conserved end residues are part of each CDR3. The D gene is left open where the match is weak. Clone size is stated in some rows and not others, as once, few, many or a class when expanded.

>TRBD1|-|TRBV7-3|TRBJ2-3
CASSLTRQGRNTQYF
TGTGCCAGCAGCCTCACTCGACAGGGGCGGAATACGCAGTATTTT
>-|-|TRBV6-5|TRBJ2-1
CASSTGREQFF
TGTGCCAGCAGTACAGGGAGAGAGCAGTTCTTC
>TRBD1|once|TRBV11-3|TRBJ2-7
CASSTRAGGEQYF
TGTGCCAGCAGCACCCGGGCAGGGGGCGAGCAGTACTTC
>-|-|TRBV7-8|TRBJ1-1
CASSFHQGGTEAFF
TGTGCCAGCAGCTTTCACCAGGGAGGGACTGAAGCTTTCTTT
>-|-|TRBV28|TRBJ2-5
CASSLTTGGAGETQYF
TGTGCCAGCAGTTTGACCACAGGGGGGGCGGGAGAGACCCAGTACTTC
>-|-|TRBV19|TRBJ1-5
CASRRAGAQPQHF
TGTGCCAGTAGAAGGGCAGGGGCTCAGCCCCAGCATTTT
>TRBD1|-|TRBV7-9|TRBJ2-3
CASSSGQSSTDTQYF
TGTGCCAGCAGCTCGGGACAGTCGAGCACAGATACGCAGTATTTT
>-|-|TRBV19|TRBJ2-7
CASSRGRPGEQYF
TGTGCCAGCTCCCGGGGCCGCCCCGGCGAGCAGTACTTC
>TRBD1|-|TRBV5-4|TRBJ2-1
CASSLPRQGDEQFF
TGTGCCAGCAGCTTACCTAGACAGGGCGATGAGCAGTTCTTC
>-|-|TRBV6-6|TRBJ1-3
CASSLGNTIYF
TGTGCCAGCAGTTTGGGCAACACCATATATTTT
>-|-|TRBV5-8|TRBJ2-1
CASSLLGADNEQFF
TGTGCCAGCAGCCTTCTAGGTGCCGACAATGAGCAGTTCTTC
>-|-|TRBV7-3|TRBJ1-1
CASSLEMNTEAFF
TGTGCCAGCAGTCTCGAGATGAACACTGAAGCTTTCTTT
>-|-|TRBV2|TRBJ2-2
CASRAAPWGGELFF
TGTGCCAGCAGAGCGGCGCCCTGGGGCGGGGAGCTGTTTTTT
>-|-|TRBV28|TRBJ2-5
CASSLALGGLGETQYF
TGTGCCAGCAGTTTAGCCCTTGGGGGGCTAGGGGAGACCCAGTACTTC
>TRBD2|-|TRBV18|TRBJ2-3
CASSPRTSPTDTQYF
TGTGCCAGCTCACCTCGGACTAGCCCCACAGATACGCAGTATTTT
>TRBD1|once|TRBV7-9|TRBJ1-4
CASSPGQGTEKLFF
TGTGCCAGCAGCCCTGGACAGGGGACTGAAAAACTGTTTTTT
>-|once|TRBV5-4|TRBJ1-3
CASSLDIISGNTIYF
TGTGCCAGCAGCTTGGACATCATCTCTGGAAACACCATATATTTT
>TRBD2|-|TRBV7-2|TRBJ2-1
CASSLRLAGDNEQFF
TGTGCCAGCAGCTTACGTCTAGCGGGAGACAATGAGCAGTTCTTC
>-|-|TRBV10-1|TRBJ2-3
CASSERMGARMGDTQYF
TGCGCCAGCAGTGAGAGAATGGGGGCCCGGATGGGGGATACGCAGTATTTT
>-|once|TRBV10-3|TRBJ1-1
CAISQLPFRGTENTEAFF
TGTGCCATCAGTCAGCTCCCCTTCAGGGGTACGGAGAACACTGAAGCTTTCTTT
>-|-|TRBV7-9|TRBJ1-4
CASSSSGLRNEKLFF
TGTGCCAGCAGCTCTTCAGGGCTACGTAATGAAAAACTGTTTTTT
>-|-|TRBV29-1|TRBJ2-7
CSVEQTSSASEQYF
TGCAGCGTTGAGCAGACTAGTTCGGCCTCCGAGCAGTACTTC
>TRBD1|-|TRBV6-1|TRBJ1-2
CASTPRGPGYTF
TGTGCCAGCACCCCGAGGGGGCCCGGCTACACCTTC
>-|-|TRBV7-9|TRBJ1-6
CAISTGNSPLHF
TGTGCCATTTCTACGGGGAATTCACCCCTCCACTTT
>-|-|TRBV6-5|TRBJ2-3
CASSSGADTQYF
TGTGCCAGCAGTTCGGGGGCAGATACGCAGTATTTT
>-|-|TRBV5-1|TRBJ1-6
CASSLELNSPLHF
TGCGCCAGCAGCTTGGAGTTAAATTCACCCCTCCACTTT
>TRBD1|-|TRBV4-2|TRBJ1-2
CASSQGEQGPNYGYTF
TGTGCCAGCAGCCAAGGGGAACAGGGGCCTAACTATGGCTACACCTTC
>TRBD2|once|TRBV10-2|TRBJ2-7
CASRLSGGLPSYYEQYF
TGCGCCAGCAGGCTTAGCGGGGGGCTTCCTTCTTACTACGAGCAGTACTTC
>-|-|TRBV20-1|TRBJ2-3
CSGPGQPQYF
TGCAGTGGCCCGGGACAACCCCAGTATTTT
>-|once|TRBV5-6|TRBJ2-7
CASSFGGPSYEQYF
TGTGCCAGCAGCTTCGGGGGACCCTCCTACGAGCAGTACTTC
>-|few|TRBV27|TRBJ2-7
CASSLRGSYEQYF
TGTGCCAGCAGTTTAAGGGGCTCCTACGAGCAGTACTTC
>-|-|TRBV28|TRBJ2-6
CASSLLGLSSGANVLTF
TGTGCCAGCAGTTTACTCGGATTAAGCTCTGGGGCCAACGTCCTGACTTTC
>-|-|TRBV7-2|TRBJ2-3
CASSSLGSGQSTDTQYF
TGTGCCAGCAGCTCCCTCGGTAGCGGCCAAAGCACAGATACGCAGTATTTT
>-|once|TRBV9|TRBJ2-1
CASSRGGGIYNEQFF
TGTGCCAGCAGCCGTGGAGGGGGAATCTACAATGAGCAGTTCTTC
>TRBD2|-|TRBV5-1|TRBJ2-5
CASSSGTSGAQETQYF
TGCGCCAGCAGCTCCGGGACTAGCGGGGCCCAGGAGACCCAGTACTTC
>TRBD1|-|TRBV25-1|TRBJ2-1
CASSNPGTAYNEQFF
TGTGCCAGCAGCAATCCCGGGACAGCTTACAATGAGCAGTTCTTC
>-|-|TRBV2|TRBJ2-3
CASTISTDTQYF
TGTGCCAGCACTATTAGCACAGATACGCAGTATTTT
>-|-|TRBV10-2|TRBJ1-5
CASSSNRASQPQHF
TGCGCCAGCAGTTCTAACAGGGCTTCTCAGCCCCAGCATTTT
>-|-|TRBV11-3|TRBJ2-2
CASSLDAPGRGELFF
TGTGCCAGCAGCTTAGATGCCCCGGGCCGCGGGGAGCTGTTTTTT
>-|-|TRBV6-1|TRBJ2-3
CASSEGYLAEGTTSTDTQYF
TGTGCCAGCAGTGAGGGATACCTAGCGGAGGGGACAACTAGCACAGATACGCAGTATTTT
>TRBD2|-|TRBV5-6|TRBJ2-1
CASSPRTSGSNEQFF
TGTGCCAGCAGCCCCCGAACTAGCGGTTCCAATGAGCAGTTCTTC
>TRBD1|-|TRBV6-1|TRBJ1-1
CASRYMTGAGTEAFF
TGTGCCAGCAGGTACATGACAGGGGCGGGCACTGAAGCTTTCTTT
>-|once|TRBV28|TRBJ2-7
CASSQTPSYEQYF
TGTGCCAGCAGTCAGACACCATCCTACGAGCAGTACTTC
>-|-|TRBV10-3|TRBJ2-7
CAISRDLLPYEQYF
TGTGCCATCAGCCGGGACCTTTTACCCTACGAGCAGTACTTC
>-|-|TRBV6-1|TRBJ2-6
CASSEGASGANVLTF
TGTGCCAGCAGTGAAGGAGCCAGTGGGGCCAACGTCCTGACTTTC
>TRBD2|-|TRBV5-4|TRBJ2-1
CASSPPGSGRDNEQFF
TGTGCCAGCAGCCCTCCGGGTAGCGGGAGGGACAATGAGCAGTTCTTC
>TRBD1|-|TRBV18|TRBJ1-2
CASSSTGGGYGYTF
TGTGCCAGCTCATCTACAGGGGGCGGCTATGGCTACACCTTC
>-|-|TRBV6-1|TRBJ2-1
CASSSRRVSYNEQFF
TGTGCCAGCAGTTCCCGTCGGGTTTCCTACAATGAGCAGTTCTTC
>TRBD1|-|TRBV27|TRBJ1-2
CASSRQGVYGYTF
TGTGCCAGCAGTCGACAGGGGGTTTATGGCTACACCTTC
>TRBD1|once|TRBV2|TRBJ1-6
CASSVSGTGNSPLHF
TGTGCCAGCAGTGTTTCTGGGACAGGTAATTCACCCCTCCACTTT
>-|-|TRBV10-3|TRBJ2-2
CAISYPPGGRGNTGELFF
TGTGCCATCAGCTACCCCCCCGGGGGCAGGGGAAACACCGGGGAGCTGTTTTTT
>-|-|TRBV5-1|TRBJ2-1
CASSYMFEEQFF
TGCGCCAGCAGCTACATGTTTGAAGAGCAGTTCTTC
>TRBD2|-|TRBV7-9|TRBJ2-1
CAARTSGGNNEQFF
TGTGCCGCCCGGACTAGCGGGGGAAACAATGAGCAGTTCTTC